This TCR beta chain was found in a study of cytomegalovirus exposure and HLA in healthy donors. 13 Jbeta primers and 60 Vbeta primers were used for the PCR. Only in-frame clones appear in the TCRdb table, and some are missing; sequencing was by immunoSEQ multiplex PCR. The sample has roughly 220,000 clones; the top ten hold about 1%. The CDR3 covers 16 residues. Germline CDR1 reads SGHDN; CDR2 reads FVKESK. The ends lost 4 bases at V and 4 bases at J; junction bases unmatched: 12. The study's findings and limits: A previous analysis found most TCR beta V segments productive roughly 87% or roughly 30% of the time.

With regard to this clone: The antigen remains unidentified.

The sequence was collected from a girl aged 2 to 9 in good health and CMV-seropositive. Sequencing was performed on PBMCs. V and J are TRBV14 and TRBJ1-1, with 7 bases lining up with TRBD1. CDR3 sequence: CASSRQGPFMGTEAFF. In DNA, the CDR3 is TGTGCCAGCAGCCGACAGGGACCTTTTATGGGCACTGAAGCTTTCTTT.